The 17 T cell receptor beta chains listed next were all sequenced from one sample in a study of blood T cell repertoires in COVID-19. Method: immunoSEQ multiplex PCR; TCRdb's copy keeps in-frame clones and lacks some. This sample yields 160,000 or so clones, of which about four fifths are seen a single time; roughly 6.8% belongs to the top ten. Sequenced sample: peripheral blood. The receptors derive from a man between 65 and 85 years old with active or convalescent COVID-19.

As regards this clone: Within the sample, other DNA sequences also encode this same CDR3. The chain uses TRBV6-5 and TRBJ2-7; tentatively, D is TRBD2 (6 bases). V dropped 2 bases and J dropped 7 bases, with 6 bases sitting between them. The germline gives CDR1 MNHEY, CDR2 SVGAGI. The CDR3 sequence is 11 residues long. The DNA for the CDR3 is TGTGCCAGCAGTTACGGGGGGGAGCAGTACTTC. Translated, it gives CASSYGGEQYF.

The gene calls are TRBV6-1 and TRBJ2-3; 8 bases are shared with TRBD1. Losses at the gene ends were 3 bases for V and 6 bases for J; bases not matched to a gene: 11. Germline CDR1 is MNHNS and CDR2 is SASEGT. This CDR3 has 16 amino acids. The CDR3 is CASSDATTQGADTQYF. In nucleotides, the CDR3 is TGTGCCAGCAGTGACGCGACCACTCAGGGGGCGGATACGCAGTATTTT.

V and J are TRBV6-5 and TRBJ1-4; D not resolved. The CDR3 has 13 residues. Trimming stripped 8 bases from V and 10 bases from J, with 17 bases between. CDR1 is MNHEY, CDR2 SVGAGI, per germline. CDR3 region: CASGPEEGAKLFF. In nucleotides, the CDR3 is TGTGCCAGCGGCCCCGAGGAGGGAGCAAAACTGTTTTTT.

V and J are TRBV2 and TRBJ2-7; D is undetermined. V dropped 4 bases and J dropped 5 bases, with 15 bases sitting between them. This CDR3 spans 14 amino acids. Germline loops: CDR1 SNHLY, CDR2 FYNNEI. The CDR3 region has the DNA TGTGCCAGCAGTGTGCCCCCCAGAGGAAACGAGCAGTACTTC. This codes for CASSVPPRGNEQYF.

V usage is TRBV11-3 and J usage is TRBJ1-6, with D perhaps TRBD1 (5 bases). The CDR3 has 17 amino acids. V was shortened by 7 bases and J by 7 bases, with 23 bases between the two germline ends. Germline V gene lookup returns CDR1 SGHNT and CDR2 YENEEA. CDR3 protein: CASTYLLAGTYNSPLHF. Written as DNA, the CDR3 is TGTGCCAGCACCTACCTTCTAGCCGGGACTTACAATTCACCCCTCCACTTT.

The gene calls are TRBV6-2 or TRBV6-3 and TRBJ1-1; 9 positions agree with TRBD1. The germline V gene encodes CDR1 MNHEY and CDR2 SVGEGT. This CDR3 is built from 17 residues. V dropped 5 bases and J dropped 1; count of bases not matched to a gene: 11. As DNA, the CDR3 is TGTGCCAGCAGTAAACAGGGGGCCCTAATAACGAACACTGAAGCTTTCTTT. Translated: CASSKQGALITNTEAFF.

This chain links TRBV15 with TRBJ1-3; 8 bases fit TRBD1. From germline, CDR1 is LNHNV and CDR2 YYDKDF (reference sequence). The trim removed 0 bases at V and 2 bases at J, leaving 3 bases unmatched. The CDR3 covers 16 residues. CDR3 DNA sequence: TGTGCCACCAGCAGAGATAGACAGGGGACTGGAAACACCATATATTTT. It is translated as CATSRDRQGTGNTIYF. Full variable domain (remainder filled in from reference TRBV15 and TRBJ1-3): DAMVIQNPRYQVTQFGKPVTLSCSQTLNHNVMYWYQQKSSQAPKLLFHYYDKDFNNEADTPDNFQSRRPNTSFCFLDIRSPGLGDTAMYLCATSRDRQGTGNTIYFGEGSWLTVV.

This chain links TRBV5-3 with TRBJ2-3, with 11 nucleotides matching TRBD2. TRBV5-3 is identified as an open reading frame with a role that is uncertain. V was pared by 4 bases and J by 6 bases, with 7 bases of the junction left unmatched. The CDR3 has 15 residues. This chain's CDR3 is CARSPTSGGMDTQYF. The DNA for the CDR3 is TGTGCCAGAAGCCCTACTAGCGGGGGTATGGATACGCAGTATTTT.

V and J are TRBV7-6 and TRBJ2-1; TRBD2 is a possible D gene (5 bases). The germline V and J ends were trimmed by 1 base and 7 bases, with 14 bases remaining between them. The CDR3 has 15 amino acids. CDR1 SGHVS and CDR2 FNYEAQ come from the germline V gene. The CDR3 spells CASSLGNGELNEQFF. DNA for the CDR3: TGTGCCAGCAGCTTAGGTAACGGGGAACTAAATGAGCAGTTCTTC.

The CDR3 here is CASSIRGSGNTIYF. The CDR3, as DNA: TGTGCCAGCAGTATCAGGGGATCTGGAAACACCATATATTTT. The chain is built from TRBV6-5 and TRBJ1-3, with TRBD1 as a possible D gene (6 bases). The CDR3 contains 14 residues. V lost 5 bases and J 1 base, leaving 9 bases between the germline ends. Germline V CDR1 and CDR2: MNHEY, SVGAGI.

V usage is TRBV15 and J usage is TRBJ2-1; D is uncertain. Trimming cost V 0 bases and J 6 bases, with 12 bases left between them. Germline V lookup: CDR1 LNHNV, CDR2 YYDKDF (reference sequence). The CDR3 covers 15 residues. The CDR3 loop is CATSRDLSSSNEQFF. The CDR3 DNA follows: TGTGCCACCAGCAGAGATCTTAGCAGTTCCAATGAGCAGTTCTTC.

The chain employs TRBV4-2 and TRBJ1-1; D ambiguous. Germline-derived CDR1 and CDR2 are LGHNA and YNFKEQ. V lost 0 bases and J 0 bases, leaving 14 bases between the germline ends. This CDR3 contains 17 residues. The CDR3 coding sequence is TGTGCCAGCAGCCAAGATGGGCGGGGTGCCATGAACACTGAAGCTTTCTTT. Translated, it gives CASSQDGRGAMNTEAFF.

This clone was seen only a few times. In the same sample, other DNA sequences code for this CDR3. V gene TRBV2 combines with J gene TRBJ2-1; TRBD2 agrees at 9 bases. V was clipped by 4 bases and J by 5 bases; unmatched bases: 0. This CDR3 spans 13 amino acids. Germline V gene data show CDR1 as SNHLY and CDR2 as FYNNEI. The CDR3 is CASSGLADNEQFF. The CDR3 DNA follows: TGTGCCAGCAGTGGACTAGCGGACAATGAGCAGTTCTTC.

V and J are TRBV12-3 or TRBV12-4 and TRBJ1-5; 7 bases agree with TRBD1. The CDR3 runs 13 residues. J lost 4 bases, V lost 6 bases, and 3 bases had no gene match. The chain's CDR3 is CASRETGNQPQHF. The CDR3 DNA is TGTGCCAGCAGGGAGACAGGGAATCAGCCCCAGCATTTT.

This rearrangement joins TRBV9 to TRBJ2-1; unclear D gene. CDR1 and CDR2 from the germline V gene are SGDLS and YYNGEE. Trimming shortened V by 0 bases and J by 8 bases, and 9 bases separated the two germline ends. The CDR3 spans 13 residues. In nucleotides, the CDR3 is TGTGCCAGCAGCGTAGCTTTAGCCGATGAGCAGTTCTTC. Protein: CASSVALADEQFF.

The rearrangement joins TRBV5-6 to TRBJ1-5; TRBD1 agrees at 10 bases. This CDR3 region has 16 residues. The germline CDR1 and CDR2 sequences are SGHDT and YYEEEE. Unmatched junction bases numbered 6, after V lost 4 bases and J lost 2 bases. CDR3 nucleotide sequence: TGTGCCAGCAGCCGCCGGGACAGGGGAGGCAATCAGCCCCAGCATTTT. Protein product: CASSRRDRGGNQPQHF.

This chain links TRBV5-6 with TRBJ2-7; TRBD2 matches 11 bases. Trimming at V came to 5 bases and at J to 5 bases, leaving 3 bases not matched to a gene. CDR1 SGHDT and CDR2 YYEEEE come from the germline V gene. CDR3 length: 13 residues. The CDR3: CASRKLAGDEQYF. In DNA form, the CDR3 reads TGTGCCAGCAGAAAACTAGCGGGAGACGAGCAGTACTTC.